This T cell receptor (beta chain) was retrieved from a study of cytomegalovirus exposure and HLA in healthy donors. Overall study context: As released early, the data held 65 million to 90 million unique TCRs from HLA-typed donors. Broader study findings: Apparent HLA restriction characterized most CMV-associated TCR beta chains in a later analysis. Listed as cytomegalovirus-associated were over 150 TCR beta chains. Sequencing likely generated an artifact that appeared as a cluster of highly shared sequence variants.

Researchers ran the PCR with 60 Vbeta and 13 Jbeta primers. Repertoires were generated with immunoSEQ multiplex PCR, while TCRdb's copy carries only in-frame clones and drops some. The table has under 200,000 clones, around 68% seen once; the top ten hold over 2.5%. This CDR3 is 14 amino acids long. In germline, CDR1 is MNHNY, CDR2 SVGAGI (reference sequence). Trimming cost V 2 bases and J 4 bases, with 9 bases left between them. Worth noting for this clone: No antigen is known for it.

The clonotype comes from a man in his forties or fifties in good health and CMV-seronegative. The rearrangement uses TRBV6-6 and TRBJ2-1; tentative D call: TRBD2 (6 bases). Sequencing input: PBMCs. The CDR3 sequence is CASSYRGTYNEQFF. In nucleotides, the CDR3 is TGTGCCAGCAGTTACCGGGGGACTTACAATGAGCAGTTCTTC.